Each of the 21 T cell receptor beta chains below was sequenced from the same sample in a study of blood T cell repertoires in COVID-19. Measured with immunoSEQ multiplex PCR; TCRdb has only the in-frame clones, and not every one. Of approximately 300,000 clones in the sample, around 89% were seen once. Sequencing input: peripheral blood. These receptors all come from a young man with acute or convalescent COVID-19.

This rearrangement joins TRBV29-1 to TRBJ1-5, with 8 positions matching TRBD1. Trimming at V came to 8 bases and at J to 4 bases, leaving 4 bases not matched to a gene. This CDR3 region has 12 residues. The germline CDR1 and CDR2 sequences are SQVTM and ANQGSEA. For the CDR3, the DNA is TGCAGCACGCGGACAGGGAATCAGCCCCAGCATTTT. It translates to CSTRTGNQPQHF.

V gene TRBV5-1 combines with J gene TRBJ2-1; no reliable D call. CDR3 length: 12 amino acids. Trimming stripped 0 bases from V and 7 bases from J, with 5 bases between. Looked up from germline, CDR1 is SGHRS and CDR2 is YFSETQ. Here the CDR3 DNA reads TGCGCCAGCAGCTTGGATCGGAATGAGCAGTTCTTC. Encoded protein: CASSLDRNEQFF.

The chain carries TRBV2 and TRBJ2-1; tentatively, D is TRBD1 (6 bases). From germline, CDR1 is SNHLY and CDR2 FYNNEI. CDR3 length: 16 amino acids. The V end lost 0 bases, the J end lost 4 bases, and 13 bases lay between the germline ends. This chain's CDR3 is CASSEAQGPIYNEQFF. The CDR3 DNA sequence: TGTGCCAGCAGTGAAGCGCAGGGGCCTATATACAATGAGCAGTTCTTC.

V is TRBV15 and J is TRBJ1-2; TRBD1 agrees at 7 bases. This CDR3 is 13 amino acids long. Trimming removed 1 base from V and 10 bases from J; junction bases left unmatched: 6. Germline CDR1 is LNHNV and CDR2 is YYDKDF (reference sequence). CDR3 loop: CATSRADRADYTF. In DNA form, the CDR3 reads TGTGCCACCAGCAGAGCTGACAGGGCCGACTACACCTTC.

This chain connects TRBV3-1 (or the pseudogene TRBV3-2) to TRBJ2-1; 13 positions agree with TRBD2. V shed 4 bases, J shed 7 bases, and the junction held 7 bases outside the gene matches. This CDR3 spans 16 amino acids. Germline CDR1 and CDR2: LGHDT and YNNKEL (reference sequence). The CDR3 nucleotides read TGTGCCAGCAGCCCAACTAGCGGGGGGGCCGGGAATGAGCAGTTCTTC. Translated, it gives CASSPTSGGAGNEQFF.

The chain carries TRBV19 and TRBJ2-1; TRBD2 matches at 7 bases. This CDR3 is 16 amino acids long. Germline values: CDR1 LNHDA, CDR2 SQIVND (reference sequence). The J segment lost 7 bases and the V segment lost 3 bases, leaving 12 bases of the junction unmatched. In DNA, the CDR3 is TGTGCCAGTAGTATTTATGCGATGCGGGAGTTTAATGAGCAGTTCTTC. Translation gives CASSIYAMREFNEQFF.

This clone was counted once. The chain combines TRBV11-1 with TRBJ2-1; 11 bases are shared with TRBD2. The CDR3 runs to 16 residues. The ends lost 5 bases at V and 3 bases at J; junction bases unmatched: 6. Germline V gene data show CDR1 as SGHAT and CDR2 as FQDESV (reference sequence). CDR3 loop: CASSISSGGSYNEQFF. CDR3 sequence (DNA): TGTGCCAGCAGCATCTCTAGCGGGGGGAGCTACAATGAGCAGTTCTTC.

The V call is TRBV27, the J call TRBJ2-7; D is possibly TRBD1 (6 bases). Germline V gene data show CDR1 as MNHEY and CDR2 as SMNVEV (reference sequence). V lost 5 bases to trimming and J lost 1 base, with 15 bases between them. This CDR3 contains 15 residues. CDR3 in amino acids: CASSTSGTPSYEQYF. Written as DNA, the CDR3 is TGTGCCAGCAGTACCTCCGGGACACCATCCTACGAGCAGTACTTC.

The V gene is TRBV6-5, the J gene TRBJ2-7; 7 nucleotides line up with TRBD1. Looked up from germline, CDR1 is MNHEY and CDR2 is SVGAGI. V gave up 7 bases and J gave up 0 bases; unmatched junction bases: 9. The CDR3 contains 15 residues. The CDR3 sequence: CASTSQGTFSYEQYF. The CDR3 coding sequence is TGTGCCAGCACCTCACAGGGGACGTTCTCCTACGAGCAGTACTTC.

The chain recombines TRBV7-9 with TRBJ1-1; tentative D call: TRBD1 (6 bases). The germline V gene has CDR1 SEHNR and CDR2 FQNEAQ (reference sequence). V was cut by 1 base and J by 1 base, with 10 bases left in between. This CDR3 has 15 residues. The CDR3 bases are TGTGCCAGCAGCTTAGACTGGACAGAGAACACTGAAGCTTTCTTT. Residues: CASSLDWTENTEAFF.

This rearrangement joins TRBV19 to TRBJ1-1; TRBD1 might be the D (5 bases). Trimming pared 11 bases from V and 1 base from J, leaving 20 bases between. The CDR3 has 15 amino acids. Germline V gene data show CDR1 as LNHDA and CDR2 as SQIVND (reference sequence). The DNA of the CDR3 is TGTGCCCATGGCGGGGGAATCCGTGAGAACACTGAAGCTTTCTTT. Residues: CAHGGGIRENTEAFF. The variable domain in full, with the rest retrieved from reference TRBV19 and TRBJ1-1, is DGGITQSPKYLFRKEGQNVTLSCEQNLNHDAMYWYRQDPGQGLRLIYYSQIVNDFQKGDIAEGYSVSREKKESFPLTVTSAQKNPTAFYLCAHGGGIRENTEAFFGQGTRLTVV.

This chain connects TRBV14 to TRBJ1-2; D is perhaps TRBD1 (6 bases). This CDR3 region has 15 residues. Per the germline V gene, CDR1 is SGHDN and CDR2 is FVKESK. Trimming stripped 0 bases from V and 4 bases from J, with 12 bases between. CDR3 in amino acids: CASSQERGQVYGYTF. The CDR3 nucleotides read TGTGCCAGCAGCCAAGAGCGGGGGCAAGTCTATGGCTACACCTTC.

The V gene is TRBV12-5, the J gene TRBJ2-5, with 8 positions matching TRBD1. The ends lost 1 base at V and 4 bases at J; junction bases unmatched: 5. The germline gives CDR1 LGHNT, CDR2 FRNRAP. The CDR3 sequence is 15 residues long. The CDR3 nucleotides are TGTGCTAGTGGTTTGGCGGACAGGGCCCCAGAGACCCAGTACTTC. It yields the protein CASGLADRAPETQYF. The full variable domain, in which reference TRBV12-5 and TRBJ2-5 provide the parts outside the CDR3, is DARVTQTPRHKVTEMGQEVTMRCQPILGHNTVFWYRQTMMQGLELLAYFRNRAPLDDSGMPKDRFSAEMPDATLATLKIQPSEPRDSAVYFCASGLADRAPETQYFGPGTRLLVL.

This chain's CDR3 is CASKVDTGLAGGGDEQFF. CDR3 sequence (DNA): TGTGCCAGTAAGGTGGATACCGGACTAGCGGGAGGGGGCGATGAGCAGTTCTTC. This chain joins TRBV19 and TRBJ2-1; 15 bases agree with TRBD2. This CDR3 is built from 18 residues. Germline V gene sequence: CDR1 LNHDA, CDR2 SQIVND (reference sequence). V was clipped by 7 bases and J by 8 bases; unmatched bases: 15.

This clone was seen only once. Here the CDR3 reads CASSLASRGLAEETQYF. The CDR3 region has the DNA TGTGCCAGCAGCTTGGCTTCTCGAGGACTAGCGGAAGAGACCCAGTACTTC. The rearrangement uses TRBV5-8 and TRBJ2-5; TRBD2 matches at 10 bases. With V trimmed by 0 bases and J by 3 bases, 8 bases remained unmatched. The germline V gene encodes CDR1 SGHTS and CDR2 YDEGEE. The CDR3 runs 17 residues.

V usage is TRBV9 and J usage is TRBJ1-6; D possibly corresponds to TRBD1 (6 bases). This CDR3 has 15 amino acids. Trimming left V 0 bases short and J 8 bases short, with 12 bases between. Germline CDR1 SGDLS, CDR2 YYNGEE. The CDR3 sequence: CASSVDGQPDSPLHF. CDR3 in DNA: TGTGCCAGCAGCGTAGACGGACAGCCAGATTCACCCCTCCACTTT.

The genes are TRBV6-5 and TRBJ1-1; 7 bases align to TRBD1. CDR3 length equals 15 residues. Unmatched junction bases numbered 9, after V lost 7 bases and J lost 1 base. Germline CDR1 and CDR2: MNHEY and SVGAGI. The CDR3 here is CASIPQGEANTEAFF. The CDR3 bases are TGTGCCAGCATCCCTCAGGGGGAAGCGAACACTGAAGCTTTCTTT.

The chain combines TRBV28 with TRBJ1-3; D gene ambiguous. V lost 6 bases to trimming and J lost 4 bases, with 10 bases between them. The CDR3 has 13 amino acids. CDR1 and CDR2 (germline): MDHEN, SYDVKM. This CDR3 is CASSPGRGNTIYF. CDR3 in DNA: TGTGCCAGCAGCCCGGGTCGGGGAAACACCATATATTTT.

This clone was recorded once. This chain joins TRBV19 and TRBJ1-5, with D perhaps TRBD1 (6 bases). The CDR3 contains 16 residues. CDR1 is LNHDA and CDR2 is SQIVND in the germline V gene (reference sequence). Trimming took 3 bases from V and 3 from J, leaving 15 bases between them. CDR3 residues: CASSILSRGNNQPQHF. The CDR3 DNA follows: TGTGCCAGTAGTATCCTCTCTAGGGGGAACAATCAGCCCCAGCATTTT.

The chain employs TRBV5-1 and TRBJ2-2; D possibly corresponds to TRBD1 (5 bases). CDR1 is SGHRS and CDR2 is YFSETQ in the germline V gene. V was shortened by 1 base and J by 2 bases, with 9 bases between the two germline ends. The CDR3 has 15 amino acids. The CDR3 is CASSLQGLNTGELFF. In nucleotides, the CDR3 is TGCGCCAGCAGCTTGCAGGGCCTTAACACCGGGGAGCTGTTTTTT.

This chain uses TRBV13 with TRBJ2-1, with D tentatively TRBD1 (5 bases). CDR1 and CDR2 from the germline V gene are PRHDT and FYEKMQ (reference sequence). With 6 bases removed from V and 7 bases from J, the gap between germline ends came to 16 bases. The CDR3 runs to 14 residues. CDR3 amino acids: CASRGRAGRNEQFF. CDR3 bases: TGTGCCAGCAGAGGTAGGGCAGGGCGGAATGAGCAGTTCTTC.